This is a list of T cell receptor beta chains from one sample in a study of blood T cell repertoires in COVID-19. The method was immunoSEQ multiplex PCR; TCRdb's version includes in-frame clones alone and lacks a portion of them. Of about 140,000 clones listed, around 82% are singletons. Sequencing was done on a sample of peripheral blood. The receptor source for this set is a human donor in a cohort sampled during active COVID-19. Each CDR3 is given with its conserved first and last residue. Each record gives: V gene, clone size, D gene, J gene, CDR3 protein, CDR3 DNA. A D gene is named only where the DNA matches it firmly. Rows may omit the clone size; those that give it use once, few, many or a size class.

TRBV28	.	TRBD1	TRBJ2-2	CASSLSQGAHLGELFF	TGTGCCAGCAGTTTATCACAGGGGGCGCATCTCGGGGAGCTGTTTTTT
TRBV5-1	.	TRBD1	TRBJ1-6	CASSLEGQGQYNSPLHF	TGCGCCAGCAGCTTGGAGGGACAGGGGCAGTATAATTCACCCCTCCACTTT
TRBV15	few	.	TRBJ1-1	CATSRDAGVAPEAFF	TGTGCCACCAGCAGAGATGCGGGGGTTGCTCCTGAAGCTTTCTTT
TRBV11-2	.	.	TRBJ2-5	CASSLNGLGGETQYF	TGTGCCAGCAGCTTAAATGGTCTTGGAGGAGAGACCCAGTACTTC
TRBV19	.	TRBD1	TRBJ1-5	CASSEDRIVQPQHF	TGTGCCAGTAGCGAGGACAGGATTGTTCAGCCCCAGCATTTT
TRBV7-9	.	.	TRBJ2-6	CASSPVPGQQTSGANVLTF	TGTGCCAGCAGCCCTGTACCGGGACAACAAACGTCTGGGGCCAACGTCCTGACTTTC
TRBV3-1/TRBV3-2	.	.	TRBJ2-7	CASSQGTYEQYF	TGTGCCAGCAGCCAAGGCACTTACGAGCAGTACTTC
TRBV2	.	TRBD2	TRBJ2-3	CASSEARTIAGGTDTQYF	TGTGCCAGCAGTGAAGCGCGGACCATAGCGGGGGGGACAGATACGCAGTATTTT
TRBV28	.	.	TRBJ1-1	CASSFLAPDTEAFF	TGTGCCAGCAGTTTTCTGGCACCTGACACTGAAGCTTTCTTT
TRBV15	once	.	TRBJ1-1	CATSRGGENTEAFF	TGTGCCACCAGCAGGGGGGGTGAGAACACTGAAGCTTTCTTT
TRBV27	.	TRBD2	TRBJ2-5	CASSLSGGETQYF	TGTGCCAGCAGTTTAAGCGGGGGAGAGACCCAGTACTTC
TRBV6-5	.	TRBD1	TRBJ2-3	CASRQGAGDTQYF	TGTGCCAGCCGACAGGGGGCGGGAGATACGCAGTATTTT
TRBV14	once	TRBD2	TRBJ2-2	CASSHRRGANTGELFF	TGTGCCAGCAGCCACCGCCGGGGGGCGAACACCGGGGAGCTGTTTTTT
TRBV6-5	few	.	TRBJ1-5	CASRTGDVPQHF	TGTGCCAGCAGGACGGGGGACGTGCCCCAGCATTTT
TRBV19	.	.	TRBJ1-2	CASGVNYGYTF	TGTGCCAGTGGAGTTAACTATGGCTACACCTTC
TRBV12-3/TRBV12-4	few	.	TRBJ1-6	CASRTSDSPLHF	TGTGCCAGCAGGACTAGTGATTCACCCCTCCACTTT
TRBV10-3	.	TRBD1	TRBJ1-4	CAISPTGNNEKLFF	TGTGCCATCAGTCCGACAGGGAATAATGAAAAACTGTTTTTT
TRBV7-9	.	.	TRBJ1-4	CASSSTEKLFF	TGTGCCAGCAGCTCTACGGAAAAACTGTTTTTT
TRBV27	.	TRBD1	TRBJ1-4	CASSLRGRGEKLFF	TGTGCCAGCAGCCTAAGGGGGCGCGGTGAAAAACTGTTTTTT
TRBV5-1	.	.	TRBJ1-1	CASSLVKAGSEAFF	TGCGCCAGCAGCTTGGTCAAAGCGGGCTCCGAAGCTTTCTTT
TRBV7-9	.	.	TRBJ1-6	CASSLDIFPLHF	TGTGCCAGCAGCCTAGACATCTTCCCCCTCCACTTT
TRBV10-1	once	.	TRBJ2-6	CASSESKYRSSGANVLTF	TGCGCCAGCAGTGAGTCGAAATATCGTAGCTCTGGGGCCAACGTCCTGACTTTC
TRBV2	.	.	TRBJ2-7	CASSARQPSYEQYF	TGTGCCAGCAGTGCTAGACAGCCCTCCTACGAGCAGTACTTC
TRBV3-1/TRBV3-2	.	.	TRBJ1-3	CASSQRTGSSGNTIYF	TGTGCCAGCAGCCAAAGGACGGGGAGCTCTGGAAACACCATATATTTT
TRBV6-2/TRBV6-3	.	.	TRBJ2-5	CASSYLSAAVQETQYF	TGTGCCAGCAGTTATCTCTCAGCAGCGGTCCAAGAGACCCAGTACTTC
TRBV11-2	.	TRBD2	TRBJ2-4	CASSQGLAGALQYF	TGTGCCAGCAGCCAGGGACTAGCGGGGGCACTTCAGTACTTC
TRBV12-3/TRBV12-4	few	.	TRBJ2-7	CASSLGGSYEQYF	TGTGCCAGCAGTTTGGGGGGCTCCTACGAGCAGTACTTC
TRBV19	.	TRBD1	TRBJ1-3	CASSIPTGVGNTIYF	TGTGCCAGTAGTATACCAACAGGGGTTGGAAACACCATATATTTT
TRBV2	.	TRBD2	TRBJ2-7	CASNRGGLYEQYF	TGTGCCAGCAACCGGGGGGGCCTTTACGAGCAGTACTTC
TRBV9	once	TRBD2	TRBJ2-1	CASNERGNSYNEQFF	TGTGCCAGCAACGAGCGGGGGAACTCCTACAATGAGCAGTTCTTC
TRBV4-2	.	.	TRBJ1-5	CASSQEAVGQPQHF	TGTGCCAGCAGCCAAGAAGCGGTAGGTCAGCCCCAGCATTTT
TRBV19	.	.	TRBJ2-1	CASSIPWQGNEQFF	TGTGCCAGTAGTATACCCTGGCAGGGCAATGAGCAGTTCTTC
TRBV3-1/TRBV3-2	.	.	TRBJ2-7	CASSEQGPRYEQYF	TGTGCCAGCAGCGAACAGGGCCCCCGCTACGAGCAGTACTTC
TRBV27	.	TRBD1	TRBJ2-7	CASSSSGQTHEQYF	TGTGCCAGCAGTTCCTCGGGACAGACCCACGAGCAGTACTTC
TRBV5-5	.	TRBD1	TRBJ2-1	CASSRTGQGIGEQFF	TGTGCCAGCAGCAGAACGGGACAGGGTATAGGTGAGCAGTTCTTC
TRBV5-6	.	TRBD1	TRBJ2-2	CASSFGQANTGELFF	TGTGCCAGCAGCTTCGGACAGGCTAACACCGGGGAGCTGTTTTTT
TRBV7-2	.	.	TRBJ1-5	CASSLEGDQPQHF	TGTGCCAGCAGCTTAGAAGGGGATCAGCCCCAGCATTTT
TRBV3-1/TRBV3-2	few	.	TRBJ1-5	CASSQDSGGQPQHF	TGTGCCAGCAGCCAAGATAGTGGCGGTCAGCCCCAGCATTTT
TRBV15	.	.	TRBJ1-6	CATSRGRESSYNSPLHF	TGTGCCACCAGCCGCGGACGGGAGAGCTCCTATAATTCACCCCTCCACTTT
TRBV19	.	.	TRBJ1-1	CASSIAGFEAFF	TGTGCCAGTAGTATAGCCGGGTTTGAAGCTTTCTTT
TRBV28	.	TRBD1	TRBJ2-7	CASSFWDSPYEQYF	TGTGCCAGCAGTTTTTGGGACAGTCCCTACGAGCAGTACTTC
TRBV28	.	.	TRBJ2-3	CASSFRRGRVDTQYF	TGTGCCAGCAGTTTTCGGCGGGGTCGGGTAGATACGCAGTATTTT
TRBV11-3	.	.	TRBJ2-2	CASSPTAANTGELFF	TGTGCCAGCAGCCCGACAGCTGCGAACACCGGGGAGCTGTTTTTT
TRBV7-2	.	TRBD1	TRBJ2-1	CASSLGDRATNEQFF	TGTGCCAGCAGCCTCGGTGACAGGGCCACCAATGAGCAGTTCTTC
TRBV19	.	.	TRBJ1-1	CASSSVSPDTEAFF	TGTGCCAGTAGTAGTGTTTCTCCGGACACTGAAGCTTTCTTT
TRBV7-6	few	.	TRBJ2-1	CASSLNNEQFF	TGTGCCAGCAGTCTTAACAATGAGCAGTTCTTC
TRBV9	.	.	TRBJ2-5	CASSVGETFQRETQYF	TGTGCCAGCAGCGTAGGGGAGACATTCCAAAGGGAGACCCAGTACTTC
TRBV18	few	.	TRBJ2-2	CASSPLLPSSLNTGELFF	TGTGCCAGCTCACCACTTCTCCCTAGTTCTTTGAACACCGGGGAGCTGTTTTTT
TRBV5-8	.	TRBD1	TRBJ2-7	CASSLEGASYEQYF	TGTGCCAGCAGCTTGGAGGGGGCCTCCTACGAGCAGTACTTC
TRBV4-2	.	.	TRBJ1-2	CASSQVDSLYGYTF	TGTGCCAGCAGCCAAGTTGACAGCCTCTATGGCTACACCTTC
TRBV19	.	TRBD1	TRBJ1-2	CASSSGTGGTGYGYTF	TGTGCCAGTAGTAGCGGGACAGGGGGCACGGGCTATGGCTACACCTTC
TRBV18	.	TRBD1	TRBJ1-5	CASSQGAGQPQHF	TGTGCCAGCTCACAGGGGGCAGGTCAGCCCCAGCATTTT
TRBV24-1	.	TRBD1	TRBJ1-2	CATSDRGTDYGYTF	TGTGCCACCAGTGACCGCGGGACAGACTATGGCTACACCTTC